The TCR beta chain under discussion was sequenced for a study of blood T cell repertoires in COVID-19 (dated by TCRdb to 2018 to 2020). General notes on the study: The collaborator samples originated in the United States, Italy and Spain and spanned the acute and convalescent phases of COVID-19. The prospective study material was composed of cDNA or gDNA derived from T cells, B-cell-depleted T cells, or PBMCs. Subjects who had been exposed to COVID-19, were actively infected with it, or had recovered from it provided the deeply sampled blood TCRbeta repertoires that made up the dataset. A freely available public database, intended as a resource for researchers studying the immune response to SARS-CoV-2, is where the repertoires were released. Samples were obtained from the ongoing ImmuneRACE study (first 160 participants) and from about 1,300 subjects provided by 6 global collaborators. Sample metadata almost always included a de-identified subject ID, COVID-19 status, age in years and sex. Where available, HLA class I and class II types were obtained from metadata supplied by the sample provider rather than from assay-based typing. The investigation overall reported the following: Clinical and demographic metadata were provided uncurated, with the amount varying by source and participant.

The immunoSEQ Assay, a bias-controlled multiplex PCR, was used to amplify TCRbeta CDR3 regions from genomic DNA. In the source study's methods: The number of nucleated cells in each sample was estimated from the amplification of reference gene primers within the assay. Sequence reads were collapsed and filtered to measure the absolute abundance of every unique TCRbeta CDR3 rearrangement. Productive Simpson clonality was computed per sample as the square root of Simpson's diversity index over productive rearrangements. The source is immuneACCESS, and TCRdb retained only in-frame sequences with V and J called. Part of the clones is not carried over; for the studies checked, unresolved V genes explain less than half of this, and the remainder is unexplained. The V and J calls and clone size come from that table; D and trimming were worked out from the DNA. This sample gives 150,000 to 200,000 clones in total; 81% of them show up just once. Approximately 10% of the sample is in the top ten clones.

Trimming removed 8 bases from V and 0 bases from J; the gene matches leave 5 bases unexplained. The germline V gene sets CDR1 to MDHEN and CDR2 to SYDVKM. Reading from cysteine to phenylalanine, the CDR3 counts 15 amino acids. The read is trimmed to its CDR3 DNA, 45 bases read in frame from base 1. A note on this clone: The antigen this receptor binds is unknown. No much larger clone exists at a distance of one base, and base qualities are not known.

Each collaborating institution followed its own protocols to collect whole blood in K2EDTA tubes. For TCRbeta analysis, collaborators shipped samples as frozen whole blood, isolated PBMCs, or DNA extracted from either of those sample types. Sequencing was carried out using peripheral blood. The clonotype was recovered from a man aged 55-75 years with active or convalescent COVID-19. The rearrangement combines TRBV28 with TRBJ1-2; 11 junctional bases match TRBD1. The nucleotide sequence reads as follows: TGTGCCAGCTCGGGACAGGGGGTAGCTAACTATGGCTACACCTTC. Translated, this is CASSGQGVANYGYTF.